Shown below are 9 T cell receptor beta chains from a single sample sequenced in a study of CD8 T cell repertoires and HIV-1 epitope variants. Profiled with immunoSEQ multiplex PCR; TCRdb holds only in-frame clones, not every one. The table lists approximately 90,000 clones, roughly 77% of them singletons, with more than 25% in the top ten. Specimen: uncultured baseline CD8+ T cells from peripheral blood mononuclear cells (PBMCs). These receptors were taken from a male donor with HIV.

This clone was counted many times. The V call is TRBV2, the J call TRBJ2-7, with a possible D match to TRBD2 (6 bases). This CDR3 has 13 amino acids. With 8 bases removed from V and 3 bases from J, the gap between germline ends came to 14 bases. Looked up from germline, CDR1 is SNHLY and CDR2 is FYNNEI. The CDR3 reads CASCMGGYYEQYF. Here the CDR3 DNA reads TGTGCCAGCTGTATGGGGGGTTACTACGAGCAGTACTTC.

In its sample, this clone was seen once. The rearrangement uses TRBV5-1 and TRBJ2-1, with D unclear. Germline CDR1 is SGHRS and CDR2 is YFSETQ. This CDR3 is 13 amino acids long. The V end was cut by 3 bases, the J end by 7 bases, with 11 bases between. The CDR3 sequence: CASSSTTTNEQFF. As DNA, the CDR3 is TGCGCCAGCAGCTCCACAACGACGAATGAGCAGTTCTTC.

This chain connects TRBV30 to TRBJ1-1, with TRBD1 identical over 7 bases. CDR1 GTSNPN and CDR2 SVGIG come from the germline V gene (reference sequence). V shed 2 bases and J 11 bases; nucleotides not matched to a gene: 11. The length of the CDR3 is 13 residues. The CDR3 here is CAWSLTGTLGAFF. CDR3 DNA sequence: TGTGCCTGGAGTTTGACAGGGACTCTTGGGGCTTTCTTT.

This clone occurred a few times. The chain recombines TRBV6-6 with TRBJ2-5, with TRBD1 as a possible D gene (5 bases). The CDR3 length is 14 residues. Germline assignment: CDR1 MNHNY and CDR2 SVGAGI (reference sequence). V lost 4 bases and J lost 1, with 10 bases in between. The CDR3 loop is CASSLQDFQETQYF. For the CDR3, the DNA is TGTGCCAGCAGTTTACAGGATTTCCAAGAGACCCAGTACTTC.

V gene TRBV28 combines with J gene TRBJ2-2; 10 bases are a match to TRBD1. This CDR3 has 13 residues. V lost 6 bases and J lost 7; bases outside the gene matches: 2. From germline, CDR1 is MDHEN and CDR2 SYDVKM. DNA of the CDR3: TGTGCCAGCAGGGACAGGGGGATCGGGGAGCTGTTTTTT. It translates to CASRDRGIGELFF.

A few counts support this clone. The V call is TRBV27, the J call TRBJ2-7; possible D gene TRBD1, 5 bases. Germline V gene lookup returns CDR1 MNHEY and CDR2 SMNVEV (reference sequence). This CDR3 contains 16 residues. V lost 3 bases and J 2 bases, leaving 17 bases between the germline ends. The CDR3 spells CASSFGPYRSTYEQYF. The CDR3 coding sequence is TGTGCCAGCAGTTTCGGACCCTACAGGTCCACCTACGAGCAGTACTTC.

The sample holds one count of this clone. The junction departs from the called germline gene at one end, perhaps through a read error. The chain uses TRBV29-1 and TRBJ2-6; 8 positions agree with TRBD2. This CDR3 contains 17 residues. CDR1 and CDR2 (germline): SQVTM, ANQGSEA. The DNA for the CDR3 is TGCAGTGTTGAGGGGCGGGAGGCTCGCTCTGGGGCCAACGTCCTGACTTTC. Translation gives CSVEGREARSGANVLTF.

The chain employs TRBV29-1 and TRBJ1-1, with 8 bases fitting TRBD1. Germline-derived CDR1 and CDR2 are SQVTM and ANQGSEA. The CDR3 loop spans 14 amino acids. V trimming: 8 bases; J trimming: 4 bases; junction bases outside the gene matches: 12. The CDR3 is CSSVLGTGGTEAFF. The CDR3 bases are TGCAGCTCGGTCTTGGGTACAGGGGGCACTGAAGCTTTCTTT.

This clone was seen only a few times. This sequence joins TRBV28 and TRBJ1-5; 7 bases align to TRBD1. The germline CDR1 and CDR2 sequences are MDHEN and SYDVKM. This CDR3 comprises 13 residues. With V trimmed by 5 bases and J by 2 bases, 0 bases remained unmatched. The CDR3 loop is CASSTGGNQPQHF. CDR3 DNA sequence: TGTGCCAGCAGTACAGGGGGCAATCAGCCCCAGCATTTT.